This T cell receptor beta chain appears in the sequencing data of a study of radiotherapy plus CTLA-4 blockade in lung cancer (dated 2018 in TCRdb). With respect to the entire study: Among the enrolled patients, about 19% had an objective response, and around 31% reached disease control. What the research found in general, with its limitations: The strongest predictors of response were reported to be early dynamic shifts in blood T cell clones along with a rise in serum interferon-beta following radiation. After treatment with radiotherapy and ipilimumab, TCR clones that came from tumors expanded in the peripheral blood.

In this study, focal radiation therapy paired with CTLA-4 blockade (ipilimumab) was tested in patients who had chemo-refractory metastatic non-small-cell lung cancer. The receptor library was made with the immunoSEQ multiplex PCR assay. The table comes from immuneACCESS by way of TCRdb, which keeps in-frame sequences with V and J called. Part of the clones is missing from these tables; in studies checked, under half for an unresolved V gene and the rest for unknown reasons. The sample table shows 81,000 or so clones, and roughly 79% are seen once. The ten largest clones represent under 25% of the sample. CDR1 and CDR2, per the germline V gene, are SGHRS and YFSETQ. At the junction V is shortened by 0 bases and J by 0 bases; bases outside the gene matches: 4. Reading from cysteine to phenylalanine, the CDR3 counts 16 amino acids. CDR3 DNA is the only sequence kept; it has 48 bases, read in frame from the first base.

As regards this clone: The clone's antigen remains unknown. Nothing much larger sits one base from this clone, and base qualities are not available.

The rearrangement combines TRBV5-1 with TRBJ2-3; 7 junctional bases match TRBD1. This sequence originates from a human donor with non-small cell lung cancer whose response to radiotherapy plus ipilimumab could not be evaluated. Some clones in this sample may be carry-over from other donors' samples. This material consisted of peripheral blood, taken from a patient treated with radiotherapy plus ipilimumab. The sequenced DNA: TGCGCCAGCAGCTTGGGACAGGGAGCCAGCACAGATACGCAGTATTTT. It codes for CASSLGQGASTDTQYF.